Here is one T cell receptor beta chain with its context. Antigen unknown. This entry comes from a study of identical twins. Study-level points and caveats: Its conclusions, products of cross-sectional statistical analysis, did not come from following the same donors. Models underestimated out-of-frame TCR alpha sharing in monozygotic twins.

Unique molecular identifiers were present on cDNA, and template switching added a universal primer site. TCRdb passed the 5' RACE reads through MiXCR, listing each CDR3 protein once. The data show about 340,000 distinct CDR3 sequences, 9% to 15% seen once. These records were also assigned to another study, of yellow fever vaccine responses in identical twins. That paper adds: The authors reported partly convergent, partly personalized vaccine responses in identical twins.

The specimen sequenced was CD8+ T cells sorted from blood. The receptor was isolated from a woman under 30 in good health.

CDR3 bases: TGCGCCAGCAGCCGGGATAATAGCGGGGCGCTTGAGCAGTTCTTC. Translated, it gives CASSRDNSGALEQFF. The genes are TRBV4-1 and TRBJ2-1; 8 positions agree with TRBD2. Germline assignment: CDR1 MGHRA and CDR2 YSYEKL. The CDR3 contains 15 residues. V dropped 4 bases and J dropped 9; count of bases not matched to a gene: 11.